The 21 T cell receptor beta chains below come from one sample, sequenced in a study of technical replicates of blood from several donors. Measured with immunoSEQ multiplex PCR; TCRdb has only the in-frame clones, and not every one. The table shows approximately 97,000 clones, with roughly 95% occurring only once. Sequencing was carried out using T cells isolated from PBMCs. The receptors originated from a human donor in good health.

The chain links TRBV4-2 to TRBJ2-1; 8 bases match TRBD2. Germline CDR1 reads LGHNA; CDR2 reads YNFKEQ. V gave up 0 bases and J gave up 9 bases; unmatched junction bases: 7. This CDR3 has 15 amino acids. The CDR3 is CASSQELAGLTEQFF. CDR3 in DNA: TGTGCCAGCAGCCAAGAGTTAGCGGGACTTACTGAGCAGTTCTTC.

This sequence joins TRBV2 and TRBJ2-1; 10 nucleotides agree with TRBD1. Looked up from germline, CDR1 is SNHLY and CDR2 is FYNNEI. The trim removed 10 bases at V and 7 bases at J, leaving 10 bases unmatched. CDR3 length: 14 residues. CDR3 residues: CATLTGTGENEQFF. The CDR3 coding sequence is TGTGCCACCCTTACCGGGACAGGGGAGAATGAGCAGTTCTTC.

The chain carries TRBV19 and TRBJ2-5; perhaps TRBD1 as D (5 bases). Germline CDR1 is LNHDA and CDR2 is SQIVND (reference sequence). Trimming shortened V by 3 bases and J by 0 bases, and 8 bases separated the two germline ends. The CDR3 consists of 14 residues. In DNA form, the CDR3 reads TGTGCCAGTAGTATTGACAGCAACCAAGAGACCCAGTACTTC. It translates to CASSIDSNQETQYF.

The chain recombines TRBV29-1 with TRBJ1-1, with D tentatively TRBD1 (6 bases). Germline V gene data show CDR1 as SQVTM and CDR2 as ANQGSEA. There are 12 residues in the CDR3. V dropped 7 bases and J dropped 5 bases, with 14 bases sitting between them. CDR3 amino acids: CSARGTGTEAFF. In nucleotides, the CDR3 is TGCAGCGCCAGGGGAACGGGTACTGAAGCTTTCTTT.

The rearrangement joins TRBV7-2 to TRBJ1-1; D remains ambiguous. CDR1 and CDR2 from the germline V gene are SGHTA and FQGNSA. The CDR3 has 13 residues. The V and J ends lost 6 bases and 0 bases respectively, with 8 bases between them. This chain's CDR3 is CASSHPVNTEAFF. The CDR3 DNA sequence: TGTGCCAGCAGTCACCCAGTGAACACTGAAGCTTTCTTT.

On this clone: The germline gene is not matched at one end of the junction; a read error may be the cause. Other nucleotide sequences in the sample specify the same CDR3. The chain uses TRBV6-5 and TRBJ2-5, with TRBD1 as a possible D gene (5 bases). CDR1 and CDR2 from the germline V gene are MNHEY and SVGAGI. This CDR3 is built from 11 residues. The CDR3 here is CASSRGETQYF. In DNA, the CDR3 is TGTGCCAGCAGTAGGGGCGAGACCCAATACTTC.

The J gene is TRBJ1-5, the V gene TRBV18, with 10 positions matching TRBD1. Germline-derived CDR1 and CDR2 are KGHSH and LQKENI. The junction had 6 bases not matched to a gene; V was cut back by 4 bases and J by 0 bases. The length of the CDR3 is 17 residues. CDR3 bases: TGTGCCAGCTCACTAGGACAGGGGGAGTATAGCAATCAGCCCCAGCATTTT. It is translated as CASSLGQGEYSNQPQHF.

The chain couples TRBV19 to TRBJ2-1, with 11 bases matching TRBD2. V dropped 2 bases and J dropped 3; count of bases not matched to a gene: 3. This CDR3 region has 16 residues. CDR1 is LNHDA, CDR2 SQIVND, per germline (reference sequence). CDR3 loop: CASSILSGRDYNEQFF. As DNA, the CDR3 is TGTGCCAGTAGTATACTTAGCGGGAGGGACTACAATGAGCAGTTCTTC.

This clone was observed once. This sequence joins TRBV4-3 and TRBJ2-7, with 8 nucleotides matching TRBD2. The CDR3 sequence is 18 residues long. After removal of 0 bases from V and 2 bases from J, the junction contained 12 bases not matched to a gene. Germline V gene sequence: CDR1 LGHNA, CDR2 YSLEER. CDR3 amino acids: CASSQDANLAGPTYEQYF. The CDR3 DNA reads as TGCGCCAGCAGCCAAGATGCTAACCTAGCGGGCCCGACCTACGAGCAGTACTTC.

In its sample, this clone was seen a few times. CDR3 amino acids: CASSELYVAFF. The CDR3 nucleotides are TGTGCCAGCAGTGAATTGTATGTGGCTTTCTTT. The rearrangement uses TRBV25-1 and TRBJ1-1; D ambiguous. Trimming removed 1 base at V and 11 bases at J, with 8 bases between. Germline V CDR1 and CDR2: MGHDK, SYGVNS. The CDR3 runs to 11 residues. Drawing the rest from reference TRBV25-1 and TRBJ1-1, the complete variable domain is EADIYQTPRYLVIGTGKKITLECSQTMGHDKMYWYQQDPGMELHLIHYSYGVNSTEKGDLSSESTVSRIRTEHFPLTLESARPSHTSQYLCASSELYVAFFGQGTRLTVV.

This sequence joins TRBV6-1 and TRBJ1-5; TRBD1 aligns across 7 bases. Looked up from germline, CDR1 is MNHNS and CDR2 is SASEGT. V shed 4 bases and J 4 bases; nucleotides not matched to a gene: 10. The CDR3 extends over 16 amino acids. DNA of the CDR3: TGTGCCAGCAGTGCCCGGACAGGCCTTGGGAATCAGCCCCAGCATTTT. It codes for CASSARTGLGNQPQHF.

In DNA, the CDR3 is TGTGCCACCGGGGGGACGTTCCAAGAGACCCAGTACTTC. Its translation: CATGGTFQETQYF. The rearrangement uses TRBV15 and TRBJ2-5; D might be TRBD2 (6 bases). Germline V gene data show CDR1 as LNHNV and CDR2 as YYDKDF (reference sequence). Between the trimmed V and J ends, which lost 8 bases and 1 base, there was a span of 11 bases. This CDR3 comprises 13 residues. The whole variable domain, filled in from reference TRBV15 and TRBJ2-5, reads DAMVIQNPRYQVTQFGKPVTLSCSQTLNHNVMYWYQQKSSQAPKLLFHYYDKDFNNEADTPDNFQSRRPNTSFCFLDIRSPGLGDTAMYLCATGGTFQETQYFGPGTRLLVL.

V and J are TRBV5-4 and TRBJ2-3; maybe TRBD2 (5 bases). The V and J ends lost 4 bases and 3 bases respectively, with 15 bases between them. Germline-derived CDR1 and CDR2 are SGHNT and YYREEE (reference sequence). The CDR3 spans 15 residues. CDR3 sequence: CASSIDSGRTDTQYF. In DNA, the CDR3 is TGTGCCAGCAGCATAGACTCGGGAAGGACAGATACGCAGTATTTT. The whole variable domain, remainder taken from reference TRBV5-4 and TRBJ2-3, is ETGVTQSPTHLIKTRGQQVTLRCSSQSGHNTVSWYQQALGQGPQFIFQYYREEENGRGNFPPRFSGLQFPNYSSELNVNALELDDSALYLCASSIDSGRTDTQYFGPGTRLTVL.

This chain uses TRBV19 with TRBJ1-5; TRBD1 aligns across 9 bases. The germline gives CDR1 LNHDA, CDR2 SQIVND (reference sequence). This CDR3 contains 17 residues. J gave up 1 base and V 5 bases, and 9 bases lay outside the gene matches. CDR3 amino acids: CASSSDRGRSSNQPQHF. Here the CDR3 DNA reads TGTGCCAGTAGTTCCGACAGGGGGAGGTCGAGCAATCAGCCCCAGCATTTT.

The chain carries TRBV30 and TRBJ1-1, with 7 bases identical to TRBD1. CDR1 is GTSNPN, CDR2 SVGIG, per germline (reference sequence). The CDR3 is 15 amino acids. Unmatched junction bases numbered 4, after V lost 0 bases and J lost 0 bases. The CDR3 DNA sequence: TGTGCCTGGAGTGTAACCGGGACAGTGAACACTGAAGCTTTCTTT. Encoded protein: CAWSVTGTVNTEAFF. Drawing the rest from reference TRBV30 and TRBJ1-1, the complete variable domain is SQTIHQWPATLVQPVGSPLSLECTVEGTSNPNLYWYRQAAGRGLQLLFYSVGIGQISSEVPQNLSASRPQDRQFILSSKKLLLSDSGFYLCAWSVTGTVNTEAFFGQGTRLTVV.

CDR3 DNA sequence: TGTGCCAGCAGTAAAACAGGGACTAACTATGGCTACACCTTC. Its protein product is CASSKTGTNYGYTF. V usage is TRBV6-5 and J usage is TRBJ1-2, with D possibly TRBD1 on 6 matching bases. The ends were cut back, 5 bases at V and 0 bases at J, with 10 bases in the middle. CDR3 length equals 14 residues. Germline CDR1 is MNHEY and CDR2 is SVGAGI.

The V and J genes are TRBV19 and TRBJ2-7; 7 nucleotides agree with TRBD1. CDR1 and CDR2 (germline): LNHDA, SQIVND (reference sequence). Germline trimming cut 3 bases from V and 6 bases from J; bases unmatched to any gene: 8. The CDR3 runs to 14 residues. As DNA, the CDR3 is TGTGCCAGTAGTATGTCAGGGGGATTGGGCGAGCAGTACTTC. Translation: CASSMSGGLGEQYF.

J is TRBJ1-5 and V is TRBV6-4, with D unclear. CDR1 and CDR2 from the germline V gene are MRHNA and SNTAGT. V lost 5 bases and J lost 0, with 8 bases in between. The CDR3 spans 14 residues. DNA of the CDR3: TGTGCCAGCAGTCCCCAGTATAGCAATCAGCCCCAGCATTTT. It translates to CASSPQYSNQPQHF.

The chain couples TRBV5-4 to TRBJ2-1; 14 bases are a match to TRBD2. Germline V gene lookup returns CDR1 SGHNT and CDR2 YYREEE (reference sequence). Trimming cost V 4 bases and J 6 bases; bases outside gene matches: 9. The CDR3 contains 17 residues. The chain's CDR3 is CASSDGRLAGGINEQFF. The CDR3 DNA follows: TGTGCCAGCAGCGATGGAAGACTAGCGGGAGGGATCAATGAGCAGTTCTTC.

The chain recombines TRBV5-6 with TRBJ2-3, with D possibly TRBD1 on 6 matching bases. The germline V gene has CDR1 SGHDT and CDR2 YYEEEE. The CDR3 is made up of 15 amino acids. Trimming cost V 2 bases and J 1 base, with 11 bases left between them. CDR3 coding DNA: TGTGCCAGCAGCTTAGGGGGATATGGCACAGATACGCAGTATTTT. Encoded protein: CASSLGGYGTDTQYF.

This rearrangement joins TRBV29-1 to TRBJ1-1; D may be TRBD1 (5 bases). CDR3 length: 17 residues. Trimming cost V 1 base and J 1 base, with 19 bases left between them. Germline CDR1 and CDR2: SQVTM and ANQGSEA. The DNA of the CDR3 is TGCAGCGTTGAAGGCTCATGGAGGGGCCCCTCGAACACTGAAGCTTTCTTT. Protein product: CSVEGSWRGPSNTEAFF.